The clone carrying this T cell receptor beta chain was observed a handful of times. Its specificity is not known. This sample was included in a study of tumor-infiltrating lymphocytes in primary liver carcinoma. Study overall: The patients included men and women who were aged 30 to 69 years. Stage T1-T3 N0M0 tumors spanned roughly 4.2 to 10 cm.

The CDR3 sequence is 12 residues long. V dropped 8 bases and J dropped 5 bases, with 12 bases sitting between them. Germline V gene data show CDR1 as MDHEN and CDR2 as SYDVKM. Overall study findings and caveats: Overlap between tumor regions exceeded overlap of tumor with adjacent tissue or blood.

The template, around 520 ng total RNA, yielded TCR beta cDNA made with a constant-region primer. The TCR beta library was amplified through three nested multiplex PCR rounds in a modified ARM-PCR procedure. Forward primers for TRBV1-TRBV30 and a C-beta reverse primer served the first two PCR rounds, at around 11 cycles each. TCRdb independently ran MiXCR on the multiplex PCR reads; one entry per CDR3 protein. The table records over 100,000 distinct CDR3 sequences, around 70% of them present only once. DNA and RNA were both co-extracted from about 19-30 mg of bulk tissue that had not been sorted. Donors were untreated and chronically infected with HBV.

The chain has TRBV28 and TRBJ1-1; D is uncertain. The sequence derives from a woman aged 60-75 years with primary liver carcinoma and hepatitis B virus infection. Sequenced sample: tumor-adjacent normal liver tissue. The CDR3 is CASQDAWTEAFF. The CDR3 coding sequence is TGTGCCAGCCAGGACGCTTGGACTGAAGCTTTCTTT. Complete variable domain (other parts from reference TRBV28 and TRBJ1-1): DVKVTQSSRYLVKRTGEKVFLECVQDMDHENMFWYRQDPGLGLRLIYFSYDVKMKEKGDIPEGYSVSREKKERFSLILESASTNQTSMYLCASQDAWTEAFFGQGTRLTVV.